This note documents a single T cell receptor (beta chain) sequence. Its antigen is not identified. As for time point: five to six months of natalizumab therapy. Every listed patient previously received interferon beta; all PML patients were women. T1 and T2 blood were collected at 6 and 12 months of natalizumab. The data originate from a study of multiple sclerosis patients with progressive multifocal leukoencephalopathy. Study-level results: Before and during natalizumab, the clones expanded at PML already existed.

Germline V gene lookup returns CDR1 SEHNR and CDR2 FQNEAQ (reference sequence). V lost 5 bases to trimming and J lost 1 base; unmatched junction nucleotides: 5. The CDR3 totals 15 residues. Spiked into each PCR were synthetic inline TR CDR3 controls of all V-J pairings. The method was immunoSEQ multiplex PCR; TCRdb's version includes in-frame clones alone and lacks a portion of them. The sample consists of about 30,000 clones, around 92% of them appearing once. The chain uses TRBV7-9 and TRBJ2-5; TRBD1 aligns across 9 bases. The TCR originated in a human donor with multiple sclerosis. The sample consisted of PBMCs, taken from a patient treated with natalizumab. CDR3 residues: CASSPATGGQETQYF. The CDR3 region has the DNA TGTGCCAGCAGCCCCGCGACAGGGGGCCAAGAGACCCAGTACTTC.